This TCR beta chain originates from a study of beta chain features in type 1 diabetes. About the study: Age, gender, cell numbers and subset yield matched between patients and controls.

Isolated RNA was reverse transcribed in full, so expressed TCRB transcripts were sequenced. Read counts averaged around 3.9 million for samples of naive, central memory and regulatory T cells. Sequencing used immunoSEQ multiplex PCR; TCRdb keeps in-frame clones, though not all of them. Seen here are 400,000 to 450,000 clones, about 14% observed once, and the top ten hold about 0.04%. Study results and limitations: The study found moderately but significantly shorter TCRB CDR3s in all four CD4+ subsets of Type 1 diabetes patients.

This clone has only a few counts. Its antigen remains unidentified. The collection from each donor was one heparinised blood draw averaging roughly 0.11 L. The receptor was isolated from a man aged 30 to 39 in good health. What was sequenced was naive CD4+ T cells from blood.

The CDR3 loop reads CASSQGGGQLNTEAFF. The CDR3 DNA reads TGCGCCAGCAGCCAAGGAGGAGGACAACTGAACACTGAAGCTTTCTTT. This chain joins TRBV4-1 and TRBJ1-1; D might be TRBD1 (5 bases). CDR1 and CDR2 (germline): MGHRA, YSYEKL. The CDR3 extends over 16 amino acids. Deletions cut 1 base from V and 0 bases from J, with 12 bases between.